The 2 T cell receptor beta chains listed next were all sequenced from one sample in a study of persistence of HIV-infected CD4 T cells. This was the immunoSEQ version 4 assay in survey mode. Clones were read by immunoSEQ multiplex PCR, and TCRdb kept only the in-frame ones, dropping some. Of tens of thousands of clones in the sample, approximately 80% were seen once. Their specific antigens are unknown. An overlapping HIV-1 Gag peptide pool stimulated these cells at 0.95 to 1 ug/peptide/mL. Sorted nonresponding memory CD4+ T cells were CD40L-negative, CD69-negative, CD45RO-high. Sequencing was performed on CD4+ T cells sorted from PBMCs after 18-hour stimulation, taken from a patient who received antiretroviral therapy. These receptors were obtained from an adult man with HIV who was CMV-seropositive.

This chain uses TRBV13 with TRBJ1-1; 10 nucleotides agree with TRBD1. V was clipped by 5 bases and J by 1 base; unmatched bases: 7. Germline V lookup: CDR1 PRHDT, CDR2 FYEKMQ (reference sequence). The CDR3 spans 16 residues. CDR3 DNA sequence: TGTGCCAGCAGCATCAGGACAGGGGGGGGGAACACTGAAGCTTTCTTT. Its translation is CASSIRTGGGNTEAFF.

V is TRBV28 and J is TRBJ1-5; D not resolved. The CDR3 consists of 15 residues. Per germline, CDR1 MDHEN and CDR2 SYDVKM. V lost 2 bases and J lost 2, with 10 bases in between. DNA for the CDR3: TGTGCCAGCAGTTTAACTGGCGTCGGCAATCAGCCCCAGCATTTT. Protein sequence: CASSLTGVGNQPQHF.